This T cell receptor beta chain was observed in a study of blood T cell repertoires in COVID-19. On the study more broadly: Material from acute and convalescent COVID-19 was sourced from the United States, Italy and Spain. PBMCs, B-cell-depleted T cells, or T cells were the source of the cDNA or gDNA that made up the material.

This CDR3 region has 17 residues. Trimming at V came to 3 bases and at J to 8 bases, leaving 12 bases not matched to a gene. The germline gives CDR1 ENHRY, CDR2 SYGVKD. This clone was found a few times. In the original workflow: Amplification from reference gene primers served as the basis for estimated nucleated cell counts. Repertoires were generated with immunoSEQ multiplex PCR, while TCRdb's copy carries only in-frame clones and drops some. That table gives V, J and clone size, and the DNA gave D and trimming. The sample includes approximately 170,000 clones, around four fifths of them seen just once.

The rearrangement links TRBV10-3 to TRBJ1-6; 8 bases align to TRBD1. The sequence was obtained from a woman aged 80 or over with acute or convalescent COVID-19. The sample was peripheral blood. The CDR3, as DNA: TGTGCCATCAGTGAATACAGGGGGGTCCCCAATGATTCACCCCTCCACTTT. Amino acid sequence: CAISEYRGVPNDSPLHF.